This T cell receptor beta chain was observed in a study of blood T cell repertoires in COVID-19. Study overall: COVID-19 samples from acute and convalescent phases originated in the United States, Italy and Spain. T cells, B-cell-depleted T cells, or PBMCs supplied cDNA or gDNA.

Seattle's cohort entered during active infection and was followed longitudinally. The CDR3 loop spans 16 amino acids. Per the germline V gene, CDR1 is SGHTA and CDR2 is FQGNSA. V lost 1 base to trimming and J lost 7 bases, with 16 bases between them. Authors' processing steps: Reference gene primers were amplified, and this amplification served to estimate nucleated cell counts. This table comes from immunoSEQ multiplex PCR, and its TCRdb copy is limited to in-frame clones, with some not included. The DNA gave D and trimming, while V, J and clone size come from that table. The sample carries some 200,000 clones, approximately 86% recorded once.

The J gene is TRBJ1-4, the V gene TRBV7-2, with D maybe TRBD1 (6 bases). The sequencing sample was made of peripheral blood. This clonotype originated in a man between 60 and 75 years old with COVID-19, enrolled during active disease. The CDR3 loop is CASSLGLRGGSEKLFF. CDR3 nucleotide sequence: TGTGCCAGCAGCTTAGGTTTGAGGGGGGGGAGTGAAAAACTGTTTTTT.